This T cell receptor (beta chain) was documented in a study of cytomegalovirus exposure and HLA in healthy donors. Points from the study as a whole: Roughly even sequencing depth across donors was the assumption behind the presence/absence analyses.

Comment on this clone: What it recognizes is unknown.

The PCR ran on 60 Vbeta and 13 Jbeta primers. Sequencing was performed with immunoSEQ multiplex PCR; in TCRdb, only in-frame clones are kept and a portion is missing. Here the sample spans about 160,000 clones, about 88% being singletons. The CDR3 sequence is 13 residues long. Looked up from germline, CDR1 is SGHVS and CDR2 is FQNEAQ. Trimming cost V 5 bases and J 6 bases, with 13 bases left between them. Sequencing used PBMCs. The chain uses TRBV7-8 and TRBJ1-1, with D possibly matching TRBD1 (6 bases). This sequence was found in a woman between 18 and 30 years old in good health and CMV-seronegative. CDR3 DNA sequence: TGTGCCAGCAGCACTCGGGGGGCGGCTGAAGCTTTCTTT. Protein sequence: CASSTRGAAEAFF.